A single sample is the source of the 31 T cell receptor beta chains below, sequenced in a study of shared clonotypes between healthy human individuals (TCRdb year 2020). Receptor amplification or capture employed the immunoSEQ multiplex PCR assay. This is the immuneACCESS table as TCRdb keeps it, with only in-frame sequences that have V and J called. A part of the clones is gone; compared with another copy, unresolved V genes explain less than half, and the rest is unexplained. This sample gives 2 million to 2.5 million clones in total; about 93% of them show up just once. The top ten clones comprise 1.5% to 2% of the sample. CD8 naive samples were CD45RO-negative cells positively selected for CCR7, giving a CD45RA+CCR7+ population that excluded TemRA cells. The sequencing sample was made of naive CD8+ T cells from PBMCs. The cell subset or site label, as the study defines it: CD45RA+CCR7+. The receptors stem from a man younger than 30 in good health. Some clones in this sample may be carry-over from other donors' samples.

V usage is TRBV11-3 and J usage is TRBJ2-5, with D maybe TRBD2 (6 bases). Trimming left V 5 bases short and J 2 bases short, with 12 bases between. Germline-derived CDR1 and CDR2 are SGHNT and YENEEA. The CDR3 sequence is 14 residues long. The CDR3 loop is CASSGRDPQETQYF. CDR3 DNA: TGTGCCAGCAGCGGGCGGGACCCACAAGAGACCCAGTACTTC. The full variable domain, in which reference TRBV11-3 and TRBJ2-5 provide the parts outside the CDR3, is EAGVVQSPRYKIIEKKQPVAFWCNPISGHNTLYWYLQNLGQGPELLIRYENEEAVDDSQLPKDRFSAERLKGVDSTLKIQPAELGDSAVYLCASSGRDPQETQYFGPGTRLLVL.

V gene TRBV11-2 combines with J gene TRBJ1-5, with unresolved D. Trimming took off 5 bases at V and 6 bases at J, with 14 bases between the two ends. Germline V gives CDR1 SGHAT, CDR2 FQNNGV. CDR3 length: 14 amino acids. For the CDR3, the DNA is TGTGCCAGCAGCCTCCACGGCAGTTCTCAGCCCCAGCATTTT. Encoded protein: CASSLHGSSQPQHF.

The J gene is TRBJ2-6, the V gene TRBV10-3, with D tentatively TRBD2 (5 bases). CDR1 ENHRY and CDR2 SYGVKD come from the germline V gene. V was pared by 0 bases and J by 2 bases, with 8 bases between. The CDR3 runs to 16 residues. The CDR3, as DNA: TGTGCCATCAGTGAGTCGGTCGGGGCTGGGGCCAACGTCCTGACTTTC. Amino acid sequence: CAISESVGAGANVLTF.

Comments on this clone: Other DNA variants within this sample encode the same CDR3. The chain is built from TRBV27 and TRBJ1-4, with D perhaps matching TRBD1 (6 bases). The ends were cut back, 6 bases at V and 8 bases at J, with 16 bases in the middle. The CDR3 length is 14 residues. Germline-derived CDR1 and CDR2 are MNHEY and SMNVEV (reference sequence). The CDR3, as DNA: TGTGCCAGCAGCCTCAGGGGTTTCCGCGAAAAACTGTTTTTT. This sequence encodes CASSLRGFREKLFF.

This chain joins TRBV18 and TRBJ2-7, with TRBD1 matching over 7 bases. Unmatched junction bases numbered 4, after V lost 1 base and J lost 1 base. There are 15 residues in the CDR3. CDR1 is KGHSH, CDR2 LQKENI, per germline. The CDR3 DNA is TGTGCCAGCTCACCACGGGGACAGCCTTCCTACGAGCAGTACTTC. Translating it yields CASSPRGQPSYEQYF. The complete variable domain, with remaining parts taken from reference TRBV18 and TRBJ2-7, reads NAGVMQNPRHLVRRRGQEARLRCSPMKGHSHVYWYRQLPEEGLKFMVYLQKENIIDESGMPKERFSAEFPKEGPSILRIQQVVRGDSAAYFCASSPRGQPSYEQYFGPGTRLTVT.

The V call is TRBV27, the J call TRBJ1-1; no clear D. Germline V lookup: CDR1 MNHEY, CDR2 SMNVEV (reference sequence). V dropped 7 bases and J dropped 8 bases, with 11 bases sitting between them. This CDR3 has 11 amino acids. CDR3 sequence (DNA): TGTGCCAGCACCAAATATTTGGAAGCTTTCTTT. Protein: CASTKYLEAFF.

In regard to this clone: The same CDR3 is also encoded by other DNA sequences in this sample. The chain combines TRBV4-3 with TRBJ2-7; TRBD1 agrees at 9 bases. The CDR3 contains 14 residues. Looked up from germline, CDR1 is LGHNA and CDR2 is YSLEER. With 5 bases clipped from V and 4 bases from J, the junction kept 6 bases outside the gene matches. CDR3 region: CASSAGTGSYEQYF. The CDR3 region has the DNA TGCGCCAGCAGCGCCGGGACAGGGTCGTACGAGCAGTACTTC.

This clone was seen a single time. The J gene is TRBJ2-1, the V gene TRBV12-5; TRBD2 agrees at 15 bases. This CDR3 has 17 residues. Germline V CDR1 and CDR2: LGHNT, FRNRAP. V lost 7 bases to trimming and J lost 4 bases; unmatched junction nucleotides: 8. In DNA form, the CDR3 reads TGTGCTAGTGCCCAGGGACTAGCGGGAGGACTTTACAATGAGCAGTTCTTC. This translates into CASAQGLAGGLYNEQFF.

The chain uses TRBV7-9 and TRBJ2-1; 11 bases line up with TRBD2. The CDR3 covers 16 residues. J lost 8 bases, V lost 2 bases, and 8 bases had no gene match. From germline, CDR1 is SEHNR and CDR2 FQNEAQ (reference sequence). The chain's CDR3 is CASSLRASGRRDEQFF. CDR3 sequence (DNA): TGTGCCAGCAGCTTAAGGGCTAGCGGGAGGAGGGATGAGCAGTTCTTC.

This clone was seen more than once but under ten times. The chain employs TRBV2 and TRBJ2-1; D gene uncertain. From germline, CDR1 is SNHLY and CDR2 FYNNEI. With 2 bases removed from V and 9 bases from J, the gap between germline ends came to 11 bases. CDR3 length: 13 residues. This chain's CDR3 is CASSELGYPEQFF. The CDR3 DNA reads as TGTGCCAGCAGTGAATTGGGCTACCCTGAGCAGTTCTTC.

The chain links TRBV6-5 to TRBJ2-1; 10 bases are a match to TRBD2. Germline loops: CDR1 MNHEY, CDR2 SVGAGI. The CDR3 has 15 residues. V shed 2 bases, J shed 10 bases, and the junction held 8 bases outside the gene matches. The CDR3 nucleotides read TGTGCCAGCAGTTACCGGCTAGCGGGAGTAGGAGAGCAGTTCTTC. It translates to CASSYRLAGVGEQFF.

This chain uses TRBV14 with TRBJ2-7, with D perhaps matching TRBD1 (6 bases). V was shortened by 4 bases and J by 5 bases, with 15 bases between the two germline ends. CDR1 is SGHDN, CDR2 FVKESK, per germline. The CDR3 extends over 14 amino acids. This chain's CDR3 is CASSRTGWSHEQYF. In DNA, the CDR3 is TGTGCCAGCAGCCGAACAGGGTGGTCCCACGAGCAGTACTTC.

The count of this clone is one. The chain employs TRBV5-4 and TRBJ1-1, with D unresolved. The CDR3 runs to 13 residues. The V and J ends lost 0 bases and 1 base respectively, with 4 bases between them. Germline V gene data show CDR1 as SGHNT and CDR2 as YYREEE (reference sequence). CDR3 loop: CASSLGKNTEAFF. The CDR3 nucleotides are TGTGCCAGCAGCTTGGGCAAGAACACTGAAGCTTTCTTT.

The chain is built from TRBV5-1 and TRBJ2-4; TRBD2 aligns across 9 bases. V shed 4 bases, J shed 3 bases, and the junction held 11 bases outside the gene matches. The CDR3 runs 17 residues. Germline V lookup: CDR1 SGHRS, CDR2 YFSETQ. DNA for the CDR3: TGCGCCAGCAGCCCGTTTAGCGGGAGCGGTGTCAAAAACATTCAGTACTTC. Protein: CASSPFSGSGVKNIQYF. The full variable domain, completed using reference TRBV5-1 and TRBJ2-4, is KAGVTQTPRYLIKTRGQQVTLSCSPISGHRSVSWYQQTPGQGLQFLFEYFSETQRNKGNFPGRFSGRQFSNSRSEMNVSTLELGDSALYLCASSPFSGSGVKNIQYFGAGTRLSVL.

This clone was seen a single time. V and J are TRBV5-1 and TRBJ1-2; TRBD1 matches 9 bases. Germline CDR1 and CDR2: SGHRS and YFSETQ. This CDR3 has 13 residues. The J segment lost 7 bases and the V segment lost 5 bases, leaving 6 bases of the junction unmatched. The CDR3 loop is CASSRDRAAGYTF. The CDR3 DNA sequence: TGCGCCAGCAGTCGGGACAGGGCGGCTGGCTACACCTTC.

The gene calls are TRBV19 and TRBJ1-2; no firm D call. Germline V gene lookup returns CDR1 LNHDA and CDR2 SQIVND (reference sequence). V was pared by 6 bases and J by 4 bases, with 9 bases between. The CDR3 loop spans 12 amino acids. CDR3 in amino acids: CASRFSPYGYTF. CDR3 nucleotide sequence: TGTGCCAGTAGGTTCTCCCCCTATGGCTACACCTTC.

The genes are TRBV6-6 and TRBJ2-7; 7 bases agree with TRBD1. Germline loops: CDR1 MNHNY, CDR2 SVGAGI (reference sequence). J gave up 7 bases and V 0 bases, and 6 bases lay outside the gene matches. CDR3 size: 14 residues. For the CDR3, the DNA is TGTGCCAGCAGTTACTCGGGACAGACTGAAGAGCAGTACTTC. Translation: CASSYSGQTEEQYF.

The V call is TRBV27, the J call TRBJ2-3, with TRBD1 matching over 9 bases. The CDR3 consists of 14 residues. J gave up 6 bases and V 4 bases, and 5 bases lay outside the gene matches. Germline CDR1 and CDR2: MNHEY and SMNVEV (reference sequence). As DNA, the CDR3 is TGTGCCAGCAGTTCGGACAGGGGAGCGGATACGCAGTATTTT. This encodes CASSSDRGADTQYF.

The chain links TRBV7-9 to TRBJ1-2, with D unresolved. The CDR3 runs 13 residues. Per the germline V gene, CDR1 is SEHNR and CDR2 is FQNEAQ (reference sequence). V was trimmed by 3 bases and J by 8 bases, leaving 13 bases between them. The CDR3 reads CASSLNPAEGYTF. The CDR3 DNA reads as TGTGCCAGCAGCTTGAACCCTGCGGAAGGCTACACCTTC.

The CDR3 loop is CASSLAGAAYEQYF. The CDR3 nucleotides are TGTGCCAGCAGCCTAGCGGGAGCGGCCTACGAGCAGTACTTC. This chain links TRBV9 with TRBJ2-7; 10 bases agree with TRBD2. Germline loops: CDR1 SGDLS, CDR2 YYNGEE. The CDR3 is 14 amino acids. V was pared by 4 bases and J by 2 bases, with 3 bases of the junction left unmatched.

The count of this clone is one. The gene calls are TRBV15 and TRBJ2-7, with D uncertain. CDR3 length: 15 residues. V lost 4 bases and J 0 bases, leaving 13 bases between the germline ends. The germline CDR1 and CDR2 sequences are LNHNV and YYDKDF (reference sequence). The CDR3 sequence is CATSTGTISSYEQYF. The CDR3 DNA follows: TGTGCCACCAGCACCGGCACCATCAGCTCCTACGAGCAGTACTTC. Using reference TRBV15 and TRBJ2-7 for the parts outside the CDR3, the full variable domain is DAMVIQNPRYQVTQFGKPVTLSCSQTLNHNVMYWYQQKSSQAPKLLFHYYDKDFNNEADTPDNFQSRRPNTSFCFLDIRSPGLGDTAMYLCATSTGTISSYEQYFGPGTRLTVT.

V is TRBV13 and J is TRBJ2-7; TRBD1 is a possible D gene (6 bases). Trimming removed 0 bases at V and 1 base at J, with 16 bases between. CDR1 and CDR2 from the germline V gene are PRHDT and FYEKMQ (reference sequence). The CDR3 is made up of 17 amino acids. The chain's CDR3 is CASSLGPGAGVSYEQYF. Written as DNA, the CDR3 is TGTGCCAGCAGCTTAGGCCCTGGGGCAGGGGTGTCCTACGAGCAGTACTTC.

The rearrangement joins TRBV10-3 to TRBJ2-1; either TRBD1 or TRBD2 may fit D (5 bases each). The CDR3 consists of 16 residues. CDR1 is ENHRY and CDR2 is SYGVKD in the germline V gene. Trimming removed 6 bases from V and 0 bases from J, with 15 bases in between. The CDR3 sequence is CAIRSPDGTSYNEQFF. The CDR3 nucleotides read TGTGCCATCAGGTCCCCGGACGGGACCTCCTACAATGAGCAGTTCTTC.

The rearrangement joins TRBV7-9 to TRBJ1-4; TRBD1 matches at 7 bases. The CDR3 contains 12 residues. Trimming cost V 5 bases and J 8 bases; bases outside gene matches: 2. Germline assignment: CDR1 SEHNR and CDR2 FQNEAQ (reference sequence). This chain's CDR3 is CASSQGDEKLFF. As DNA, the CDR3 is TGTGCCAGCAGCCAGGGGGACGAAAAACTGTTTTTT.

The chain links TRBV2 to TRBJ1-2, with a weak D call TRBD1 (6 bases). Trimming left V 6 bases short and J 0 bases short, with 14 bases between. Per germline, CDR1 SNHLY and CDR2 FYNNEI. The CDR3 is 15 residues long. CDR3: CASSARDTANYGYTF. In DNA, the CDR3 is TGTGCCAGCAGCGCTCGGGACACCGCTAACTATGGCTACACCTTC.

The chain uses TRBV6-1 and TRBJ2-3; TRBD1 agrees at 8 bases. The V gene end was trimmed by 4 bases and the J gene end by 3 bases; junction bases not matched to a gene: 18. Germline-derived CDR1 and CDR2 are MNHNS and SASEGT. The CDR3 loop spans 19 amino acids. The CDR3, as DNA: TGTGCCAGCAGTGGACTAGATACCTTGGGCAGGGGGCGGACAGATACGCAGTATTTT. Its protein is CASSGLDTLGRGRTDTQYF.

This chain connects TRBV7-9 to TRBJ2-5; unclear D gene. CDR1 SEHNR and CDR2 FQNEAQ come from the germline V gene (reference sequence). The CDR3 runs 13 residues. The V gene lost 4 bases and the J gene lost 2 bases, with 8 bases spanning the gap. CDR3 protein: CASSSELQETQYF. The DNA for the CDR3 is TGTGCCAGCAGCTCGGAATTACAAGAGACCCAGTACTTC. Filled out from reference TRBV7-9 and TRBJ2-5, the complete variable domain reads DTGVSQNPRHKITKRGQNVTFRCDPISEHNRLYWYRQTLGQGPEFLTYFQNEAQLEKSRLLSDRFSAERPKGSFSTLEIQRTEQGDSAMYLCASSSELQETQYFGPGTRLLVL.

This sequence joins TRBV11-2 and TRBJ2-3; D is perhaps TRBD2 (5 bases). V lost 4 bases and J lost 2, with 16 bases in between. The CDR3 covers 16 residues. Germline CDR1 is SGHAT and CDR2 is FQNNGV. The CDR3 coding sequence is TGTGCCAGCAGCTCCCACGAGCGGAGAGCCACAGATACGCAGTATTTT. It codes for CASSSHERRATDTQYF.

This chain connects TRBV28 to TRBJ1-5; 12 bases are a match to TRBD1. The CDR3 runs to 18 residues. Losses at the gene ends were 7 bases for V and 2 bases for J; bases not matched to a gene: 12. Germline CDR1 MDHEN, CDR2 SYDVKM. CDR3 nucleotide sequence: TGTGCCAGCATTCTACGGGACAGGGGGCTCTGGGGCAATCAGCCCCAGCATTTT. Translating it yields CASILRDRGLWGNQPQHF.

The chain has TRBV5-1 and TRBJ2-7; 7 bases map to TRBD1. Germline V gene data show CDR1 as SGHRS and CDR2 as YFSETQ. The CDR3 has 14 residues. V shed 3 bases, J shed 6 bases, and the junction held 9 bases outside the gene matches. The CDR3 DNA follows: TGCGCCAGCAGCTATGCGGACAGGACGGGCGAGCAGTACTTC. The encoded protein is CASSYADRTGEQYF.

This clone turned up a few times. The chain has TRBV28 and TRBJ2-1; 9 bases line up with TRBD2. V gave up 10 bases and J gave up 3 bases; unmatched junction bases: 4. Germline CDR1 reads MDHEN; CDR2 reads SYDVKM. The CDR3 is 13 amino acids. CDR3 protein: CATAGGNYNEQFF. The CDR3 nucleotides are TGTGCCACCGCGGGAGGGAACTACAATGAGCAGTTCTTC.